One and the same sample provided the 18 T cell receptor beta chains below, sequenced in a study of blood T cell repertoires in COVID-19. The method was immunoSEQ multiplex PCR; TCRdb's version includes in-frame clones alone and lacks a portion of them. The repertoire consists of roughly 180,000 clones, with around 86% occurring once and the leading ten covering 2.5% to 3.5%. The sample consisted of peripheral blood. Receptors were obtained from a woman under 40 with active or convalescent COVID-19.

This clone was counted only a few times. V usage is TRBV28 and J usage is TRBJ2-3; perhaps TRBD2 as D (6 bases). Trimming shortened V by 4 bases and J by 9 bases, and 20 bases separated the two germline ends. Germline V lookup: CDR1 MDHEN, CDR2 SYDVKM. The CDR3 covers 15 residues. In DNA form, the CDR3 reads TGTGCCAGCAGTTCGAACTTTGGGACTTTCCTCACGCAGTATTTT. Protein sequence: CASSSNFGTFLTQYF.

The J gene is TRBJ1-2, the V gene TRBV5-4; 8 nucleotides align to TRBD1. After removal of 4 bases from V and 7 bases from J, the junction contained 6 bases not matched to a gene. Germline CDR1 reads SGHNT; CDR2 reads YYREEE (reference sequence). This CDR3 is 13 amino acids long. CDR3 residues: CASSLETGVGYTF. CDR3 bases: TGTGCCAGCAGCCTGGAGACAGGGGTTGGCTACACCTTC. The full variable domain, with the rest looked up from reference TRBV5-4 and TRBJ1-2, is ETGVTQSPTHLIKTRGQQVTLRCSSQSGHNTVSWYQQALGQGPQFIFQYYREEENGRGNFPPRFSGLQFPNYSSELNVNALELDDSALYLCASSLETGVGYTFGSGTRLTVV.

This sequence joins TRBV28 and TRBJ1-3; tentative D call: TRBD1 (6 bases). V lost 4 bases to trimming and J lost 6 bases, with 13 bases between them. Germline V gene sequence: CDR1 MDHEN, CDR2 SYDVKM. This CDR3 comprises 14 residues. The CDR3 loop reads CASSYGTLENTIYF. The CDR3, as DNA: TGTGCCAGCAGTTACGGGACACTGGAAAACACCATATATTTT.

The chain carries TRBV18 and TRBJ1-1; TRBD1 matches 10 bases. The CDR3 spans 14 residues. With 3 bases clipped from V and 7 bases from J, the junction kept 5 bases outside the gene matches. The V gene's germline CDR1 is KGHSH and CDR2 LQKENI. CDR3 loop: CASSPLTGGGEAFF. CDR3 in DNA: TGTGCCAGCTCACCTCTGACAGGGGGCGGTGAAGCTTTCTTT.

The rearrangement uses TRBV29-1 and TRBJ1-1; TRBD1 agrees at 9 bases. From germline, CDR1 is SQVTM and CDR2 ANQGSEA. Trimming cost V 4 bases and J 11 bases; bases outside gene matches: 11. The CDR3 contains 13 residues. The CDR3 here is CSVVLLDRGWAFF. CDR3 DNA: TGCAGCGTTGTTCTCTTGGACAGGGGCTGGGCTTTCTTT. Drawing the rest from reference TRBV29-1 and TRBJ1-1, the complete variable domain is SAVISQKPSRDICQRGTSLTIQCQVDSQVTMMFWYRQQPGQSLTLIATANQGSEATYESGFVIDKFPISRPNLTFSTLTVSNMSPEDSSIYLCSVVLLDRGWAFFGQGTRLTVV.

The chain couples TRBV7-9 to TRBJ2-7; tentatively, D is TRBD1 (6 bases). Germline lookup yields CDR1 SEHNR and CDR2 FQNEAQ (reference sequence). This CDR3 is 15 amino acids long. V gave up 1 base and J gave up 3 bases, with 13 bases separating them. CDR3 residues: CASSLETGRFYEQYF. CDR3 nucleotides: TGTGCCAGCAGCTTAGAGACAGGTCGGTTCTACGAGCAGTACTTC.

The chain uses TRBV10-3 and TRBJ1-2; 7 positions match TRBD1. V was clipped by 4 bases and J by 5 bases; unmatched bases: 4. CDR1 is ENHRY, CDR2 SYGVKD, per germline. This CDR3 is built from 13 residues. The DNA of the CDR3 is TGTGCCATCAGTGCGGGACAGATATATGGCTACACCTTC. It yields the protein CAISAGQIYGYTF.

The chain carries TRBV19 and TRBJ2-7, with a tentative D call TRBD1 (5 bases). Per the germline V gene, CDR1 is LNHDA and CDR2 is SQIVND (reference sequence). This CDR3 has 14 residues. Deletions cut 3 bases from V and 3 bases from J, with 12 bases between. CDR3 DNA: TGTGCCAGTAGTATGGGCAGGGTGAGCTACGAGCAGTACTTC. This translates into CASSMGRVSYEQYF.

The rearrangement uses TRBV2 and TRBJ1-3; unclear D gene. Germline V gene sequence: CDR1 SNHLY, CDR2 FYNNEI. This CDR3 region has 12 residues. V lost 8 bases and J lost 4, with 9 bases in between. The CDR3, as DNA: TGTGCCAGCTTTTTCGCGGGAAACACCATATATTTT. The encoded protein is CASFFAGNTIYF.

The genes are TRBV27 and TRBJ1-2; maybe TRBD1 (6 bases). Germline V gives CDR1 MNHEY, CDR2 SMNVEV (reference sequence). Trimming left V 5 bases short and J 7 bases short, with 14 bases between. CDR3 size: 13 residues. For the CDR3, the DNA is TGTGCCAGCAGTGATACAGGGAAGGGTGGCTACACCTTC. Encoded protein: CASSDTGKGGYTF.

The rearrangement uses TRBV28 and TRBJ2-7, with D uncertain. Germline lookup yields CDR1 MDHEN and CDR2 SYDVKM. With 7 bases removed from V and 4 bases from J, the gap between germline ends came to 5 bases. The length of the CDR3 is 10 residues. CDR3 in amino acids: CASKRYEQYF. CDR3 bases: TGTGCCAGCAAGAGGTACGAGCAGTACTTC. The full variable domain, rest sourced from reference TRBV28 and TRBJ2-7, is DVKVTQSSRYLVKRTGEKVFLECVQDMDHENMFWYRQDPGLGLRLIYFSYDVKMKEKGDIPEGYSVSREKKERFSLILESASTNQTSMYLCASKRYEQYFGPGTRLTVT.

This sequence joins TRBV7-2 and TRBJ2-3; maybe TRBD2 (6 bases). Trimming stripped 1 base from V and 13 bases from J, with 12 bases between. Germline lookup yields CDR1 SGHTA and CDR2 FQGNSA. This CDR3 comprises 12 residues. The CDR3 region has the DNA TGTGCCAGCAGCTTAGTACTAGCTGTTGAGTATTTT. Protein sequence: CASSLVLAVEYF.

This clone has a single count. The chain employs TRBV19 and TRBJ1-1, with D possibly TRBD1 on 5 matching bases. CDR1 and CDR2 from the germline V gene are LNHDA and SQIVND (reference sequence). The CDR3 runs to 12 residues. V lost 5 bases to trimming and J lost 5 bases, with 9 bases between them. This chain's CDR3 is CASSQGWTEAFF. DNA of the CDR3: TGTGCCAGTAGTCAGGGATGGACTGAAGCTTTCTTT. The full variable domain, with the rest looked up from reference TRBV19 and TRBJ1-1, is DGGITQSPKYLFRKEGQNVTLSCEQNLNHDAMYWYRQDPGQGLRLIYYSQIVNDFQKGDIAEGYSVSREKKESFPLTVTSAQKNPTAFYLCASSQGWTEAFFGQGTRLTVV.

V usage is TRBV7-2 and J usage is TRBJ2-5; D might be TRBD2 (6 bases). This CDR3 has 14 residues. Germline CDR1 is SGHTA and CDR2 is FQGNSA. V dropped 2 bases and J dropped 3 bases, with 10 bases sitting between them. CDR3 nucleotide sequence: TGTGCCAGCAGCTTATCGGCTAGCGAAGAGACCCAGTACTTC. Amino acid sequence: CASSLSASEETQYF.

The chain links TRBV11-3 to TRBJ1-1; 7 bases agree with TRBD1. The CDR3 runs 13 residues. Germline loops: CDR1 SGHNT, CDR2 YENEEA. V was clipped by 4 bases and J by 7 bases; unmatched bases: 6. CDR3 in DNA: TGTGCCAGCAGCTCTACTCGGACAGGTGAAGCTTTCTTT. Its protein is CASSSTRTGEAFF.

The chain combines TRBV27 with TRBJ1-1; D is perhaps TRBD1 (6 bases). This CDR3 comprises 18 residues. Germline V gives CDR1 MNHEY, CDR2 SMNVEV (reference sequence). With 0 bases removed from V and 0 bases from J, the gap between germline ends came to 17 bases. Written as DNA, the CDR3 is TGTGCCAGCAGTTTATCTGGAGCGGGGGCTCTAATGAACACTGAAGCTTTCTTT. It encodes CASSLSGAGALMNTEAFF.

The rearrangement uses TRBV27 and TRBJ2-1; 8 bases align to TRBD2. Looked up from germline, CDR1 is MNHEY and CDR2 is SMNVEV (reference sequence). There are 14 residues in the CDR3. Losses at the gene ends were 3 bases for V and 8 bases for J; bases not matched to a gene: 6. The CDR3 reads CASSFIGGADEQFF. CDR3 DNA: TGTGCCAGCAGTTTTATCGGGGGGGCGGATGAGCAGTTCTTC.

V gene TRBV7-8 combines with J gene TRBJ2-2; 9 bases are shared with TRBD2. Germline loops: CDR1 SGHVS, CDR2 FQNEAQ. V shed 1 base and J 1 base; nucleotides not matched to a gene: 7. This CDR3 contains 18 residues. CDR3 residues: CASSLEFALAGNTGELFF. CDR3 coding DNA: TGTGCCAGCAGCTTAGAGTTTGCACTAGCGGGGAACACCGGGGAGCTGTTTTTT. The whole variable domain, remainder taken from reference TRBV7-8 and TRBJ2-2, is GAGVSQSPRYKVAKRGQDVALRCDPISGHVSLFWYQQALGQGPEFLTYFQNEAQLDKSGLPSDRFFAERPEGSVSTLKIQRTQQEDSAVYLCASSLEFALAGNTGELFFGEGSRLTVL.